The 19 T cell receptor beta chains below were found in one sample sequenced in a study of human thymus T cells. TCRdb's table, derived via immunoSEQ multiplex PCR, lists solely in-frame clones and lacks some. The sample consists of around 120,000 clones, over 85% of them appearing once. In corrective heart surgery, resections were taken, and these provided the thymus tissue. Sequenced sample: thymus tissue. Receptors were obtained from a boy in the first two years of life with a congenital heart defect but otherwise immunologically healthy.

This chain joins TRBV4-1 and TRBJ1-5, with D possibly matching TRBD1 (6 bases). The CDR3 sequence is 16 residues long. The V and J ends lost 1 base and 0 bases respectively, with 10 bases between them. Germline CDR1 MGHRA, CDR2 YSYEKL. The DNA of the CDR3 is TGCGCCAGCAGCCAAGGCAGGGGCGGTAGCAATCAGCCCCAGCATTTT. Encoded protein: CASSQGRGGSNQPQHF.

The chain combines TRBV9 with TRBJ2-3; 10 bases line up with TRBD1. The ends lost 0 bases at V and 5 bases at J; junction bases unmatched: 6. Germline CDR1 is SGDLS and CDR2 is YYNGEE. This CDR3 contains 16 residues. The CDR3 sequence: CASSVGTGTGEDTQYF. CDR3 nucleotides: TGTGCCAGCAGCGTAGGTACCGGGACAGGGGAAGATACGCAGTATTTT. The full variable domain, its missing parts supplied by reference TRBV9 and TRBJ2-3, is DSGVTQTPKHLITATGQRVTLRCSPRSGDLSVYWYQQSLDQGLQFLIQYYNGEERAKGNILERFSAQQFPDLHSELNLSSLELGDSALYFCASSVGTGTGEDTQYFGPGTRLTVL.

The chain combines TRBV4-2 with TRBJ2-5, with TRBD2 matching over 10 bases. The CDR3 runs to 16 residues. Per germline, CDR1 LGHNA and CDR2 YNFKEQ. V shed 2 bases and J 5 bases; nucleotides not matched to a gene: 8. The CDR3, as DNA: TGTGCCAGCAGCCAACTGATAGCGGGGGGAGATGAGACCCAGTACTTC. Protein: CASSQLIAGGDETQYF.

In this sample, this clone turned up a few times. DNA for the CDR3: TGCGCCAGCAGCCAAGCAGGAAGAGCTAACTATGGCTACACCTTC. This encodes CASSQAGRANYGYTF. The rearrangement joins TRBV4-1 to TRBJ1-2; D is unresolved. CDR1 and CDR2 from the germline V gene are MGHRA and YSYEKL. V lost 1 base and J 0 bases, leaving 9 bases between the germline ends. This CDR3 spans 15 amino acids.

Here the CDR3 DNA reads TGTGCCAGCAGCTTGAGGCGACAGGGGCCCCAATGGGGGCAGTACTTC. Protein: CASSLRRQGPQWGQYF. The chain is built from TRBV5-6 and TRBJ2-7; 8 positions agree with TRBD1. The V gene end was trimmed by 1 base and the J gene end by 9 bases; junction bases not matched to a gene: 15. CDR1 SGHDT and CDR2 YYEEEE come from the germline V gene. CDR3 length: 16 amino acids.

This clone appeared a single time. The chain couples TRBV5-1 to TRBJ2-4, with 8 bases matching TRBD1. This CDR3 has 14 amino acids. The germline V gene has CDR1 SGHRS and CDR2 YFSETQ. With 4 bases clipped from V and 4 bases from J, the junction kept 4 bases outside the gene matches. CDR3 nucleotide sequence: TGCGCCAGCAGCGTTCAGGGGGCGAAAAACATTCAGTACTTC. This sequence encodes CASSVQGAKNIQYF.

The CDR3 is CASRYLDRVTEAFF. The CDR3 DNA reads TGTGCCAGCAGATATTTGGACAGGGTGACTGAAGCTTTCTTT. The gene calls are TRBV7-9 and TRBJ1-1; 8 nucleotides match TRBD1. Germline V gene data show CDR1 as SEHNR and CDR2 as FQNEAQ (reference sequence). The V segment lost 6 bases and the J segment 5 bases; nucleotides outside the gene matches: 8. This CDR3 is built from 14 residues. Variable domain in full (rest from reference TRBV7-9 and TRBJ1-1): DTGVSQNPRHKITKRGQNVTFRCDPISEHNRLYWYRQTLGQGPEFLTYFQNEAQLEKSRLLSDRFSAERPKGSFSTLEIQRTEQGDSAMYLCASRYLDRVTEAFFGQGTRLTVV.

This rearrangement joins TRBV4-2 to TRBJ1-4; perhaps TRBD1 as D (5 bases). Germline V gene sequence: CDR1 LGHNA, CDR2 YNFKEQ. V was clipped by 3 bases and J by 4 bases, with 21 bases between them. The CDR3 length is 18 residues. CDR3 amino acids: CASSHEPHRGLFNEKLFF. For the CDR3, the DNA is TGTGCCAGCAGCCACGAACCGCATAGGGGACTTTTTAATGAAAAACTGTTTTTT.

This chain links TRBV5-4 with TRBJ1-4; D is unresolved. Germline V CDR1 and CDR2: SGHNT, YYREEE (reference sequence). The CDR3 is 16 amino acids. V lost 3 bases, J lost 2 bases, and 14 bases lay in between. The DNA for the CDR3 is TGTGCCAGCAGCTATAGGTGGGGTCGCACTAATGAAAAACTGTTTTTT. Amino acids: CASSYRWGRTNEKLFF.

This chain connects TRBV4-3 to TRBJ1-6; no clear D. CDR1 LGHNA and CDR2 YSLEER come from the germline V gene. The ends were cut back, 4 bases at V and 6 bases at J, with 10 bases in the middle. There are 14 residues in the CDR3. DNA for the CDR3: TGCGCCAGCAGCCCAGACGGTCCTAATTCACCCCTCCACTTT. Amino acid sequence: CASSPDGPNSPLHF.

This clone appeared once. This rearrangement joins TRBV5-1 to TRBJ2-2; 7 bases line up with TRBD1. Germline V CDR1 and CDR2: SGHRS, YFSETQ. Trimming cost V 0 bases and J 4 bases; bases outside gene matches: 9. CDR3 length: 17 amino acids. The CDR3 here is CASSLVNVRGLTGELFF. In DNA, the CDR3 is TGCGCCAGCAGCTTGGTAAACGTAAGGGGGCTCACCGGGGAGCTGTTTTTT.

This clone has only one observation. V gene TRBV9 combines with J gene TRBJ1-4; no clear D. Trimming removed 0 bases at V and 6 bases at J, with 12 bases between. Per germline, CDR1 SGDLS and CDR2 YYNGEE. This CDR3 spans 15 amino acids. The CDR3 loop reads CASSVEAKGYEKLFF. The CDR3 nucleotides read TGTGCCAGCAGCGTAGAGGCAAAAGGGTATGAAAAACTGTTTTTT.

The table lists this clone with a few counts. J is TRBJ2-1 and V is TRBV19; no firm D call. This CDR3 is built from 12 residues. The V gene lost 5 bases and the J gene lost 4 bases, with 6 bases spanning the gap. The germline gives CDR1 LNHDA, CDR2 SQIVND (reference sequence). The CDR3: CASSRGYNEQFF. CDR3 bases: TGTGCCAGTAGTCGAGGTTACAATGAGCAGTTCTTC.

J is TRBJ2-5 and V is TRBV6-5, with D maybe TRBD1 (5 bases). This CDR3 has 15 residues. CDR1 is MNHEY and CDR2 is SVGAGI in the germline V gene. V was trimmed by 3 bases and J by 2 bases, leaving 13 bases between them. CDR3 nucleotide sequence: TGTGCCAGCAGTTATGGGGCCCTAGGGCAAGAGACCCAGTACTTC. Amino acids: CASSYGALGQETQYF.

The V call is TRBV28, the J call TRBJ2-7; no reliable D call. Germline lookup yields CDR1 MDHEN and CDR2 SYDVKM. The ends were cut back, 4 bases at V and 3 bases at J, with 34 bases in the middle. The length of the CDR3 is 21 residues. The CDR3 bases are TGTGCCAGCAGTTGTTGCCCAGACCCAGCATATTGTCCTCCGGATTGCTACGAGCAGTACTTC. This sequence encodes CASSCCPDPAYCPPDCYEQYF.

This rearrangement joins TRBV28 to TRBJ2-6, with 11 nucleotides matching TRBD1. Germline-derived CDR1 and CDR2 are MDHEN and SYDVKM. J was trimmed by 2 bases and V by 6 bases; bases with no gene match: 0. This CDR3 is 15 amino acids long. CDR3 DNA: TGTGCCAGCAGGGGACAGGGGGCTGGGGCCAACGTCCTGACTTTC. Translation: CASRGQGAGANVLTF.

The J gene is TRBJ2-7, the V gene TRBV18; TRBD2 matches at 9 bases. CDR3 length equals 16 residues. The ends lost 2 bases at V and 1 base at J; junction bases unmatched: 6. The V gene's germline CDR1 is KGHSH and CDR2 LQKENI. The DNA of the CDR3 is TGTGCCAGCTCACCAGCAAGCGGGGGGACTTCCTACGAGCAGTACTTC. Its translation is CASSPASGGTSYEQYF.

This clone appeared a single time. The chain carries TRBV19 and TRBJ2-1; D is perhaps TRBD1 (5 bases). V lost 6 bases and J lost 4, with 13 bases in between. The CDR3 covers 14 residues. CDR1 is LNHDA, CDR2 SQIVND, per germline (reference sequence). The CDR3 nucleotides are TGTGCCAGTAGGAAAGCAGGGCCTTACAATGAGCAGTTCTTC. Residues: CASRKAGPYNEQFF.

The genes are TRBV27 and TRBJ1-6; TRBD1 aligns across 8 bases. J was trimmed by 6 bases and V by 4 bases; bases with no gene match: 8. Looked up from germline, CDR1 is MNHEY and CDR2 is SMNVEV (reference sequence). The CDR3 has 16 amino acids. The CDR3 coding sequence is TGTGCCAGCAGTTCACGGACAGGGTCCCTTAATTCACCCCTCCACTTT. It is translated as CASSSRTGSLNSPLHF.